This TCR beta chain was sequenced in a study of early stage breast cancer tumors (dated by TCRdb to the late 2010s). Context from the whole study: Of the 15 to 20 invasive breast tumors, 12 to 13 were found to be estrogen receptor-positive, progesterone receptor-positive and HER2-negative. About 65% of the 12 ER+/PR+/HER2- tumors were invasive ductal carcinomas, while the other four were invasive lobular carcinomas. The average read coverage per sample was roughly 9.5-fold. A total of over 2 million templates, representing 1,097,674 unique clonotypes, were detected across all samples.

Study-level results and caveats: Tumors showed around 2.5-fold higher T cell density and higher clonality than adjacent normal breast tissue. Chain pairing and functional markers such as CD4, CD8 and FOXP3 were missed by bulk genomic DNA sequencing of unsorted cells. Enriched TCRB sequences shared across patients were found to be mostly commonly generated sequences that were unlikely to play an important role in the tumor microenvironment. Because the cohort was small, a breakdown by tumor subtype could not be done. Repertoires from blood and normal breast were more alike than repertoires from blood and tumor, and in about 90% of the 16 patients, comparing each tissue with blood separated tumor from normal.

CDR1 and CDR2 are drawn from the germline V gene (reference sequence): GTSNPN, SVGIG. The V and J ends are trimmed by 8 bases and 5 bases, leaving 13 bases between them. The cysteine opens and the phenylalanine closes a CDR3 of 13 amino acids. The DNA shown is the 39-base CDR3, in frame from base 1. Concerning this clone: Its cognate antigen has yet to be identified. Per-base qualities were not stored, and no clone one base away is much larger.

Dicing about 18-50 mg of tumor tissue typically produced more than 3 ug of DNA. The study profiled bulk TCR beta-chain repertoires in matched peripheral blood, tumor and adjacent normal breast tissue taken from over 15 patients with early-stage breast cancer. Following resection, visually identified tumor tissue was excised and transferred into prechilled RNAlater. Using a TissueLyser II, about 18-55 mg of tumor tissue was diced and homogenized in RLTplus buffer with beta-mercaptoethanol and antifoaming agent. Genomic DNA was extracted with the Qiagen AllPrep DNA/RNA Mini kit. Every sample was amplified as two independent genomic DNA replicates, using roughly 0.45 ug for blood and about 1.5 ug for tumor or normal breast. Following the manufacturer's instructions, the ImmunoSeq Intro kit was used to carry out TCRB sequencing on genomic DNA. The multiplex PCR ran for 25 to 40 cycles using proprietary primers and spike-in control sequences for absolute quantification. Single-end 150-bp reads were used to sequence an 87-bp fragment spanning the CDR3 plus the flanking V and J genes. Seven samples, each with two replicates, were multiplexed per lane of an Illumina MiSeq using version 3.0 chemistry. Per the original workflow: Raw data were processed with the vendor's proprietary pipeline, and both replicates were merged into a single result per sample. To define clonotypes, the study grouped productive rearrangements that shared the V-gene family, CDR3 amino acid sequence and J-gene segment. To compute clonality, the normalized Shannon entropy (Pielou evenness) of TCRB abundances was subtracted from 1. To estimate T cell density, the total number of templates was divided by the input cell count, which was inferred from how much DNA went in. Total repertoire diversity and clonality were estimated with Recon using default parameters. A clonotype counted as tumor-enriched if its abundance in tumor exceeded 0.1% and was at least 32-fold higher than its abundance in normal breast. In TCRdb, the immuneACCESS table is reduced to in-frame sequences with V and J assigned. These tables do not hold every clone; where another copy was compared, an unresolved V gene accounts for under half, and the others remain unexplained. The V and J calls and the clone size are those of that table, but D and trimming were determined from the DNA. Present in this sample are 9,000 to 10,000 clones, almost 65% of which were seen just once. Of the sample, 10% to 15% falls within the top ten clones.

The sequence is built from TRBV30 and TRBJ1-6, and the D gene may be TRBD1, 6 bases matching. This receptor was identified in a person between 55 and 69 years old with breast cancer. What was sequenced was breast tumor tissue. The nucleotides read TGTGCCGGAACAGGGTTTGATAATTCACCCCTCCACTTT. Its protein product is CAGTGFDNSPLHF. The reference TRBV30 and TRBJ1-6 proteins fill in what lies around the CDR3, so the full variable domain reads SQTIHQWPATLVQPVGSPLSLECTVEGTSNPNLYWYRQAAGRGLQLLFYSVGIGQISSEVPQNLSASRPQDRQFILSSKKLLLSDSGFYLCAGTGFDNSPLHFGNGTRLTVT.